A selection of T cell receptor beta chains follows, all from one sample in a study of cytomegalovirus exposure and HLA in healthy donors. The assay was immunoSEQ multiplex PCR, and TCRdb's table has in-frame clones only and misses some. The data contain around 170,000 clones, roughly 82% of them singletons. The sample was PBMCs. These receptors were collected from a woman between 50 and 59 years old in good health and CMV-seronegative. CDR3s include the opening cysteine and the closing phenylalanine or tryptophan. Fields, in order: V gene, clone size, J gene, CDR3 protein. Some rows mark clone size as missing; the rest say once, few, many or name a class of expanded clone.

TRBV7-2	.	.	CASSVSGLADYEQYF
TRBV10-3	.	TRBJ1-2	CAINEQGAVPSGYTF
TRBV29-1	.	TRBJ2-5	CSVGEETQYF
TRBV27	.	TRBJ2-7	CASSLDIVSFPYEQYF
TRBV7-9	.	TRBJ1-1	CASRNDRADAAFF
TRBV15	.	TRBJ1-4	CATSRDRATNEKLFF
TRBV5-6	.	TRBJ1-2	CASSSGRETTYYGYTF
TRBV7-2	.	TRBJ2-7	CASSDMGLARNEQYF
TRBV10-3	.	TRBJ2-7	CAISQGSYEQYF
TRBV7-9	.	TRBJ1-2	CASSRGQGGAYGYTF
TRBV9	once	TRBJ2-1	CAIRHRSSYNEQFF
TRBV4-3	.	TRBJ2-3	CASSQAGDSSLNTDTQYF
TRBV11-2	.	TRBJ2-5	CASSSPGLGGETQYF
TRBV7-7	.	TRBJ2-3	CASSIGQGGTDTQYF
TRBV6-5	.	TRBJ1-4	CASSYSTVTNEKLFF
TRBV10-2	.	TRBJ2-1	CASREFGAASSYNEQFF
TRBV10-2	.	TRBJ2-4	CASSYLAGADIQYF
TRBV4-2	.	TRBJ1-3	CASSQERYSGNTIYF
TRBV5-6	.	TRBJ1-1	CASSLGDSGLNTEAFF
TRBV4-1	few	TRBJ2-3	CASSPDRTYTDTQYF
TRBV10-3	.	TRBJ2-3	CAISGNEGRGDTQYF
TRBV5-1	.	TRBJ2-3	CASTTTSLSTDTQYF
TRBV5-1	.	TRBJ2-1	CASSFRETPRSEQFF
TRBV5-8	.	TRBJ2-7	CASSRDRGVSYEQYF
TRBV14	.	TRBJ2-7	CASSQGSRSSYEQYF
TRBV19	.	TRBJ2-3	CASSFRTDTQYF
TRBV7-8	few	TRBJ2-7	CASSPSGRPYEQYF
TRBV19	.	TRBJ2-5	CASSRTSGAQETQYF
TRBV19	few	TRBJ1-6	CASSEDSGSSYNSPLHF
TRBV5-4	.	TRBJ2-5	CASRSAGGLQETQYF
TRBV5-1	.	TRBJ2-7	CASSELYRGRGYEQYF
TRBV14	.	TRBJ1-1	CASSQDRGGAFF
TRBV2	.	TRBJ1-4	CASSGREGARLFF
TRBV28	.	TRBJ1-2	CASRPGTGVVGYTF
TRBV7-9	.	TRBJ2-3	CASSRDTQYF
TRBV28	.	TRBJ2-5	CASSRGSTGWLTQYF
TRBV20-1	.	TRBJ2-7	CSARDNEQYF
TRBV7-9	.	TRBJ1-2	CASSLQTAIYGYTF
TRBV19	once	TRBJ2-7	CASTTETDSYEQYF
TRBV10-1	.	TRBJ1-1	CASSEEQGATHTEAFF
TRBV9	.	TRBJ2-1	CASSPGTSGTLSSSYNEQFF
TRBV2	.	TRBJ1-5	CASSAEQGAGQPQHF
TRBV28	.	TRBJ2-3	CASRGGQGGTDTQYF
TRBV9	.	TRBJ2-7	CASSAPRAGDNEQYF
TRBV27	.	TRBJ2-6	CASGVLAGDSGANVLTF